Presented here are 23 T cell receptor beta chains from one specimen sequenced in a study of regulatory dendritic cells for organ transplantation. The data were produced by immunoSEQ multiplex PCR, yet TCRdb's version contains in-frame clones alone and is incomplete. The sample consists of roughly 27,000 clones, roughly 85% of them appearing once. The sequenced sample was memory CD4+ T cells from blood. As for subset: CD45RO+ memory T cells. These receptor sequences come from a human donor in good health.

This chain uses TRBV13 with TRBJ1-5; no firm D call. The V end was cut by 5 bases, the J end by 0 bases, with 14 bases between. CDR3 length: 16 residues. Germline assignment: CDR1 PRHDT and CDR2 FYEKMQ (reference sequence). The chain's CDR3 is CASSRGRVDSNQPQHF. CDR3 bases: TGTGCCAGCAGCCGAGGGCGGGTCGATAGCAATCAGCCCCAGCATTTT.

V is TRBV30 and J is TRBJ2-3; the D gene is possibly TRBD2 (6 bases). CDR3 length equals 14 residues. Deletions cut 3 bases from V and 0 bases from J, with 10 bases between. Germline CDR1 and CDR2: GTSNPN and SVGIG (reference sequence). The CDR3 coding sequence is TGTGCCTGGAGGTTAGCGGCTAGCACAGATACGCAGTATTTT. It codes for CAWRLAASTDTQYF.

The chain combines TRBV15 with TRBJ2-7, with D unclear. Germline CDR1 is LNHNV and CDR2 is YYDKDF (reference sequence). The CDR3 is made up of 13 amino acids. V dropped 6 bases and J dropped 2 bases, with 11 bases sitting between them. The CDR3 here is CATSIGGTYEQYF. The CDR3 bases are TGTGCCACCAGTATCGGCGGCACCTACGAGCAGTACTTC.

The J gene is TRBJ2-2, the V gene TRBV9, with TRBD2 identical over 8 bases. Germline assignment: CDR1 SGDLS and CDR2 YYNGEE. The CDR3 extends over 15 amino acids. V was clipped by 4 bases and J by 4 bases; unmatched bases: 6. The CDR3 here is CASSSPGGSTGELFF. The CDR3 DNA sequence: TGTGCCAGCAGCTCCCCGGGGGGGTCCACCGGGGAGCTGTTTTTT.

This chain uses TRBV7-2 with TRBJ1-1; D might be TRBD1 (5 bases). V lost 5 bases, J lost 4 bases, and 14 bases lay in between. This CDR3 is 14 amino acids long. Germline CDR1 is SGHTA and CDR2 is FQGNSA. CDR3 protein: CASSMGTRGTEAFF. As DNA, the CDR3 is TGTGCCAGCAGCATGGGGACGCGGGGCACTGAAGCTTTCTTT.

The V call is TRBV6-1, the J call TRBJ2-7, with D tentatively TRBD1 (6 bases). Trimming took 0 bases from V and 2 from J, leaving 11 bases between them. CDR1 is MNHNS and CDR2 is SASEGT in the germline V gene. This CDR3 region has 15 residues. In DNA form, the CDR3 reads TGTGCCAGCAGTGAAGCGGGCAGGGGCCCCTACGAGCAGTACTTC. Translating it yields CASSEAGRGPYEQYF.

On this clone: Other DNA variants within this sample encode the same CDR3. The chain recombines TRBV15 with TRBJ2-7; weak D call: TRBD2 (6 bases). The germline CDR1 and CDR2 sequences are LNHNV and YYDKDF (reference sequence). V was trimmed by 6 bases and J by 2 bases, leaving 11 bases between them. The CDR3 consists of 13 residues. CDR3 sequence: CATSRRGAYEQYF. CDR3 sequence (DNA): TGTGCCACCAGTAGGAGGGGCGCCTACGAGCAGTACTTC.

The chain has TRBV7-2 and TRBJ2-7; D unclear. V lost 5 bases, J lost 0 bases, and 11 bases lay in between. The germline CDR1 and CDR2 sequences are SGHTA and FQGNSA. This CDR3 has 14 amino acids. The CDR3 reads CASSADAISYEQYF. As DNA, the CDR3 is TGTGCCAGCAGCGCCGACGCGATCTCCTACGAGCAGTACTTC.

The rearrangement uses TRBV7-6 and TRBJ2-5; the D gene is possibly TRBD1 (5 bases). Trimming removed 5 bases from V and 3 bases from J, with 10 bases in between. CDR3 length: 13 residues. The germline V gene has CDR1 SGHVS and CDR2 FNYEAQ. DNA for the CDR3: TGTGCCAGCAGCCGCGGCAGGGAAGAGACCCAGTACTTC. Amino acid sequence: CASSRGREETQYF.

This clone was counted only a few times. V usage is TRBV28 and J usage is TRBJ2-1, with TRBD2 as a possible D gene (5 bases). This CDR3 spans 14 amino acids. V was clipped by 7 bases and J by 1 base, with 11 bases between them. Germline loops: CDR1 MDHEN, CDR2 SYDVKM. The CDR3 nucleotides are TGTGCCAGCATAACTGGCGGGTCCTACAATGAGCAGTTCTTC. The encoded protein is CASITGGSYNEQFF.

The chain is built from TRBV19 and TRBJ1-4; 9 nucleotides match TRBD1. The length of the CDR3 is 17 residues. V shed 4 bases, J shed 0 bases, and the junction held 6 bases outside the gene matches. The germline gives CDR1 LNHDA, CDR2 SQIVND (reference sequence). The CDR3 DNA sequence: TGTGCCAGTAGTACCCGGGACAGGGCTGCAACTAATGAAAAACTGTTTTTT. This translates into CASSTRDRAATNEKLFF.

This clone has only a few counts. The chain joins TRBV15 to TRBJ1-2; tentative D call: TRBD1 (5 bases). CDR1 and CDR2 (germline): LNHNV, YYDKDF (reference sequence). V was clipped by 4 bases and J by 8 bases, with 23 bases between them. The CDR3 spans 16 residues. Here the CDR3 reads CATSTGGMEPGAGYTF. The CDR3 nucleotides read TGTGCCACCAGCACCGGGGGGATGGAGCCGGGAGCCGGCTACACCTTC.

The CDR3 sequence: CASSLRGPGGADTQYF. In DNA form, the CDR3 reads TGTGCCAGCAGCTTAAGGGGGCCCGGGGGCGCAGATACGCAGTATTTT. This rearrangement joins TRBV7-3 to TRBJ2-3; D could derive from TRBD1 or TRBD2 (6 bases each). With 1 base removed from V and 4 bases from J, the gap between germline ends came to 15 bases. The CDR3 is 16 amino acids. Germline V CDR1 and CDR2: SGHTA, FQGTGA. Full variable domain (rest looked up from reference TRBV7-3 and TRBJ2-3): GAGVSQTPSNKVTEKGKYVELRCDPISGHTALYWYRQSLGQGPEFLIYFQGTGAADDSGLPNDRFFAVRPEGSVSTLKIQRTERGDSAVYLCASSLRGPGGADTQYFGPGTRLTVL.

This clone is a singleton in its sample. The V gene is TRBV6-4, the J gene TRBJ2-1, with a weak D call TRBD1 (6 bases). Trimming took 0 bases from V and 6 from J, leaving 9 bases between them. In germline, CDR1 is MRHNA, CDR2 SNTAGT. This CDR3 spans 14 amino acids. This CDR3 reads CASSDSKGGNEQFF. DNA of the CDR3: TGTGCCAGCAGTGACTCGAAAGGGGGCAATGAGCAGTTCTTC.

V usage is TRBV6-5 and J usage is TRBJ2-5; perhaps D is TRBD1 or TRBD2 (5 bases each). The germline V gene encodes CDR1 MNHEY and CDR2 SVGAGI. The CDR3 is 13 residues long. The V end lost 7 bases, the J end lost 4 bases, and 13 bases lay between the germline ends. The CDR3 DNA follows: TGTGCCAGCATACCCCCGGGGCGAGAGACCCAGTACTTC. It translates to CASIPPGRETQYF.

The chain is built from TRBV6-4 and TRBJ2-3; TRBD2 aligns across 9 bases. The germline CDR1 and CDR2 sequences are MRHNA and SNTAGT. V lost 0 bases to trimming and J lost 5 bases; unmatched junction nucleotides: 6. The CDR3 sequence is 16 residues long. This CDR3 is CASSDSDLAGVDTQYF. For the CDR3, the DNA is TGTGCCAGCAGTGACTCCGACTTAGCGGGGGTAGATACGCAGTATTTT.

The rearrangement links TRBV7-9 to TRBJ2-1; D remains ambiguous. Looked up from germline, CDR1 is SEHNR and CDR2 is FQNEAQ (reference sequence). The CDR3 covers 15 residues. Trimming pared 5 bases from V and 0 bases from J, leaving 11 bases between. The CDR3: CASSPYPSSYNEQFF. CDR3 nucleotide sequence: TGTGCCAGCAGCCCCTACCCCAGCTCCTACAATGAGCAGTTCTTC.

V gene TRBV15 combines with J gene TRBJ2-3; TRBD2 aligns across 10 bases. This CDR3 is 17 amino acids long. V dropped 3 bases and J dropped 4; count of bases not matched to a gene: 10. CDR1 is LNHNV, CDR2 YYDKDF, per germline (reference sequence). The CDR3 region is CATSSFSGGPSPDTQYF. The CDR3 coding sequence is TGTGCCACCAGCAGTTTTAGCGGGGGGCCATCTCCAGATACGCAGTATTTT.

The chain uses TRBV27 and TRBJ2-5; 8 bases agree with TRBD2. This CDR3 has 13 amino acids. The germline V gene has CDR1 MNHEY and CDR2 SMNVEV (reference sequence). Trimming removed 7 bases from V and 11 bases from J; junction bases left unmatched: 12. Here the CDR3 reads CASTFVPGGEQYF. DNA for the CDR3: TGTGCCAGCACTTTTGTCCCCGGGGGGGAGCAGTACTTC.

This rearrangement joins TRBV10-1 to TRBJ1-2; no definite D call. The CDR3 totals 13 residues. CDR1 and CDR2 from the germline V gene are WNHNN and SYGVQD (reference sequence). The germline V and J ends were trimmed by 4 bases and 2 bases, with 8 bases remaining between them. The CDR3 DNA reads TGCGCCAGCAGTGCCGGGGTCAACTATGGCTACACCTTC. This sequence encodes CASSAGVNYGYTF.

V and J are TRBV19 and TRBJ2-7, with D perhaps matching TRBD1 or TRBD2 (5 bases each). V lost 3 bases and J 3 bases, leaving 21 bases between the germline ends. The CDR3 is made up of 17 amino acids. Germline V gene lookup returns CDR1 LNHDA and CDR2 SQIVND (reference sequence). The CDR3 loop is CASSIHDTGTSRYEQYF. CDR3 sequence (DNA): TGTGCCAGTAGTATCCACGATACGGGGACGTCGCGCTACGAGCAGTACTTC.

J is TRBJ2-1 and V is TRBV6-1; 9 bases fit TRBD1. The CDR3 covers 14 residues. Germline lookup yields CDR1 MNHNS and CDR2 SASEGT. The V and J ends lost 6 bases and 5 bases, in that order; junction bases with no gene match: 5. The CDR3 DNA reads as TGTGCCAGCAGGAGGACAGGGGCTAACAATGAGCAGTTCTTC. Translating it yields CASRRTGANNEQFF.

The chain carries TRBV5-1 and TRBJ1-4; 8 bases are shared with TRBD1. In germline, CDR1 is SGHRS, CDR2 YFSETQ. V lost 0 bases and J lost 8; bases outside the gene matches: 3. The CDR3 contains 14 residues. CDR3 in DNA: TGCGCCAGCAGCTTGGACAGGGGGATCGAAAAACTGTTTTTT. It codes for CASSLDRGIEKLFF.